This T cell receptor (beta chain) was sequenced during a study of blood T cell repertoires in COVID-19. Study information: The study drew acute and convalescent COVID-19 samples from the United States, Italy and Spain.

Germline CDR1 reads MNHEY; CDR2 reads SVGAGI. Trimming removed 6 bases from V and 8 bases from J, with 13 bases in between. The CDR3 is made up of 12 amino acids. Data came from immunoSEQ multiplex PCR; TCRdb stores just in-frame clones and leaves some out. There are over 100,000 clones in the sample; approximately 84% occur only once, and 6% to 7% lies in the top ten. Sequenced material: peripheral blood. V gene TRBV6-5 combines with J gene TRBJ1-2, with D maybe TRBD1 (6 bases). The sequence came from a woman in her forties or fifties with acute or convalescent COVID-19. The CDR3 sequence: CASSPTGLGYTF. For the CDR3, the DNA is TGTGCCAGCAGCCCCACAGGGTTAGGCTACACCTTC.